The TCR beta chain described here comes from a study of shared clonotypes between healthy human individuals. The protocol was immunoSEQ multiplex PCR, while the TCRdb copy is restricted to in-frame clones and leaves out a portion. The sample lists about 1.5 million clones; approximately 98% were seen once. Study-level points and caveats: Among donors, clonotype sharing was expected to be affected by sequencing depth.

This clone is a singleton in its sample. Antigen unknown. The sequenced sample was naive CD4+ T cells sorted from blood. Subset indicated: CD45RA+ positively selected. This sequence was found in a man aged 25-40 years in good health.

CDR3 sequence (DNA): TGTGCCAGCAGTTCAGCCAGGGGCAGCGAGACCCAGTACTTC. The encoded protein is CASSSARGSETQYF. The chain recombines TRBV27 with TRBJ2-5; tentatively, D is TRBD1 (6 bases). With 4 bases removed from V and 5 bases from J, the gap between germline ends came to 14 bases. Germline V gene sequence: CDR1 MNHEY, CDR2 SMNVEV (reference sequence). This CDR3 is built from 14 residues.